This T cell receptor (beta chain) was captured by sequencing in a study of cytomegalovirus exposure and HLA in healthy donors. Study-wide context: Within an early data release were about 80 million unique TCRs drawn from HLA-typed donors.

Overall study results and limits: Among immune exposure information, only CMV serostatus was available.

CDR1 LNHDA and CDR2 SQIVND come from the germline V gene (reference sequence). Trimming removed 4 bases at V and 2 bases at J, with 14 bases between. The CDR3 consists of 15 residues. Of note for this clone: Its cognate antigen is unknown.

In the PCR, 60 Vbeta and 13 Jbeta primers were used. Clones were sequenced by immunoSEQ multiplex PCR, and TCRdb holds only the in-frame ones, with some missing. The table shows 95,000 to 150,000 clones, with roughly 78% occurring only once. The source material was PBMCs. The rearrangement joins TRBV19 to TRBJ1-2; TRBD1 might be the D (5 bases). The TCR comes from a man in his thirties or forties in good health and CMV-seropositive. CDR3: CASSTGQTVNYGYTF. In DNA, the CDR3 is TGTGCCAGTAGTACCGGACAAACCGTAAACTATGGCTACACCTTC.